The T cell receptor beta chain described here comes from a study of PD-L1 blockade in urothelial cancer. General study results and limits: Durable-benefit patients had greater expansion of tumor-associated blood clones at 3 weeks.

The time point: pretreatment peripheral blood. Sequencing was performed with immunoSEQ multiplex PCR; in TCRdb, only in-frame clones are kept and a portion is missing. The sample consists of tens of thousands of clones, around 84% of them appearing once. On this clone itself: The antigen remains undetermined.

This sequence was found in a man between 60 and 75 years old with urothelial cancer. This specimen was PBMCs, taken around atezolizumab (anti-PD-L1) treatment.

CDR3: CASSPQPSSGSGEQFF. CDR3 bases: TGTGCCAGCAGCCCACAACCCTCTAGCGGGAGTGGTGAGCAGTTCTTC. This sequence joins TRBV7-2 and TRBJ2-1; 10 bases agree with TRBD2. This CDR3 comprises 16 residues. V was clipped by 5 bases and J by 9 bases; unmatched bases: 13. CDR1 and CDR2 (germline): SGHTA, FQGNSA.